Listed below are T cell receptor beta chains from one sample, sequenced in a study of cytomegalovirus exposure and HLA in healthy donors. Measured with immunoSEQ multiplex PCR; TCRdb has only the in-frame clones, and not every one. This sample has approximately 80,000 clones, with 65% to 75% found just once. The sequenced material came from PBMCs. These receptors all come from a man aged 25-40 years in good health and CMV-seropositive. The CDR3 runs from the conserved cysteine through the conserved F or W. A D gene is named only where the DNA matches it firmly. The size of a clone is reported for some rows only, either as once, few or many, or as a class for expanded clones.

abundance	v_gene	d_gene	j_gene	CDR3nt	CDR3aa
few	TRBV29-1	NA	TRBJ2-5	TGCAGCGTTGTACAGGGAGGGGGAGAGACCCAGTACTTC	CSVVQGGGETQYF
NA	TRBV29-1	NA	TRBJ1-2	TGCAGCGTTGAAGATCGGGAACAGTCGGGCTTC	CSVEDREQSGF
NA	TRBV6-4	TRBD2	TRBJ2-1	TGTGCCAGCAGTGACTCACTAGCGGGGTACAATGAGCAGTTCTTC	CASSDSLAGYNEQFF
NA	TRBV7-2	NA	TRBJ1-4	TGTGCCAGCAGCTTAACAGGGCCAACTAATGAAAAACTGTTTTTT	CASSLTGPTNEKLFF
NA	TRBV10-1	TRBD2	TRBJ2-5	TGCGCCAGCAGTGGGACTAGCGGGGGCCCGAGGGAGACCCAGTACTTC	CASSGTSGGPRETQYF
NA	TRBV7-9	NA	TRBJ1-3	TGTGCCAGCAGCTTAAGGCAGGGGCAAGGAAACACCATATATTTT	CASSLRQGQGNTIYF
medium-sized	TRBV21-1	NA	TRBJ1-1	TGTGCCAGCAGCTCCAGCGGGACAGGGGAATATGAAGCTTTCTTT	CASSSSGTGEYEAFF
NA	TRBV28	NA	TRBJ1-2	TGTGCCACCTCTCGGACTGCCGGCTATGGCTACACCTTC	CATSRTAGYGYTF
NA	TRBV7-9	NA	TRBJ2-5	TGTGCCAGCAGCTTAGGGGCCAGCACAGAGACCCAGTACTTC	CASSLGASTETQYF
NA	TRBV5-4	NA	TRBJ2-7	TGTGCCAGCAGCTTGGGCGCAGGTCCTCTTTACGAGCAGTACTTC	CASSLGAGPLYEQYF
NA	TRBV18	TRBD2	TRBJ2-7	TGTGCCAGCTCACCAAAGCGGGAGTACTCCTACGAGCAGTACTTC	CASSPKREYSYEQYF
NA	TRBV4-2	NA	TRBJ1-4	TGTGCCAGCAGCCAAGAGGCAGCGACGGGTTGGCTGTTTTTT	CASSQEAATGWLFF
NA	TRBV5-1	TRBD2	TRBJ2-7	TGCGCCAGCAGCTTGCATGGGCCGGGGGGGGTCTCCTACGAGCAGTACTTC	CASSLHGPGGVSYEQYF
NA	TRBV27	NA	TRBJ1-5	TGTGCCAGCAGTCCCGAGCCCCAGCATTTT	CASSPEPQHF
NA	TRBV7-9	NA	TRBJ2-7	TGTGCCAGCAGCTTAGGGAGCTCCGAGCAGTACTTC	CASSLGSSEQYF
NA	TRBV10-3	TRBD1	TRBJ1-5	TGTGCCATCAGTTTAGACAGGGTCAATCAGCCCCAGAATTTT	CAISLDRVNQPQNF
NA	TRBV7-9	NA	TRBJ2-2	TGCGCCAGCAGCCCTCGGGGGGCGGACACCGGGGAGCTGTTTTTT	CASSPRGADTGELFF
few	TRBV11-3	NA	TRBJ1-1	TGTGCCAGCAGCCCCAGCCGGGACACTGAAGCTTTCTTT	CASSPSRDTEAFF
few	TRBV27	TRBD2	TRBJ2-1	TGTGCCAGCAGTTTAGAACTAGCGAGAAATGAGCAGTTCTTC	CASSLELARNEQFF
NA	TRBV9	NA	TRBJ1-4	TGTGCCAGCAGCCCCCGGGGGAAGGGGACTAATGAAAAACTGTTTTTT	CASSPRGKGTNEKLFF
NA	TRBV6-5	NA	TRBJ1-2	TGTGCCAGCGGACACGGTAACTATGGCTACACCTTC	CASGHGNYGYTF
NA	TRBV2	NA	TRBJ2-7	TGTGCCAGCAGTACAGGGAACGAGCAGTACTTC	CASSTGNEQYF
medium-sized	TRBV7-2	NA	TRBJ2-1	TGTGCCAGCAGCTTAGCGGGTGGGGGGATGAATGAGCAGTTCTTC	CASSLAGGGMNEQFF
NA	TRBV5-6	NA	TRBJ2-5	TGTGCCAGCAGCTTGGACAGGTACCAAGAGACCCAGTACTTC	CASSLDRYQETQYF
few	TRBV7-8	TRBD1	TRBJ1-5	TGTGCCAGCAGCTTAGCAGGGACAGGGAACAATCAGCCCCAGCATTTT	CASSLAGTGNNQPQHF
NA	TRBV7-9	TRBD2	TRBJ2-2	TGTGCCAGCAGCCCTAGCGGGAGCGGCGGGGAGCTGTTTTTT	CASSPSGSGGELFF
NA	TRBV27	NA	TRBJ2-2	TGTGCCAGCAAAACGGGCAGGGCTAACACCGGGGAGCTGTTTTTT	CASKTGRANTGELFF
once	TRBV5-1	TRBD1	TRBJ2-2	TGCGCCAGCAGCTTGGGAGGGACAGCCGCCGGGGAGCTGTTTTTT	CASSLGGTAAGELFF
NA	TRBV2	TRBD2	TRBJ2-7	TGTGCCAGCTCCTCTGGGACTAGCGGGTCCCACGAGCAGTACTTC	CASSSGTSGSHEQYF
NA	TRBV5-4	TRBD1	TRBJ2-2	TGTGCCAGCAGCTCTAACAGGGGGAGGAACACCGGGGAGCTGTTTTTT	CASSSNRGRNTGELFF
NA	TRBV7-8	TRBD2	TRBJ2-7	TGTGCCAGCAGCCCGAGGACTAGCGGGGGATACGAGCAGTACTTC	CASSPRTSGGYEQYF
NA	TRBV19	NA	TRBJ1-1	TGTGCCAGTACCTATCAGTCCAGGGGTAGCACTGAAGCTTTCTTT	CASTYQSRGSTEAFF
few	TRBV29-1	TRBD2	TRBJ2-7	TGCAGCGTTGAAGGGACTAGCGGGACCGAGCAGTACTTC	CSVEGTSGTEQYF
NA	TRBV6-5	TRBD1	TRBJ1-2	TGTGCCAGCAGTTACTCGACAGGGTACTATGGCTACACCTTC	CASSYSTGYYGYTF
NA	TRBV28	NA	TRBJ2-3	TGTGCCAGCAGTACTCCCGGACAGAGCACAGATACGCAGTATTTT	CASSTPGQSTDTQYF
NA	TRBV5-1	NA	TRBJ1-1	TGCGCCAGCAGCTTGGCCGGGGGGGAAGGTACTGAAGCTTTCTTT	CASSLAGGEGTEAFF
NA	TRBV5-4	NA	TRBJ1-1	TGTGCCAGCAGCTTGGGACAGGAAATAAACACTGAAGCTTTCTTT	CASSLGQEINTEAFF
NA	TRBV28	NA	TRBJ1-1	TGTGCCAGCACGTTCGGGAACGGAGATATGAACACTGAAGCTTTCTTT	CASTFGNGDMNTEAFF
once	TRBV10-3	NA	TRBJ2-7	TGTGCCATCAGTGAGTCTATTAGCGGAATACTCTACGAGCAGTACTTC	CAISESISGILYEQYF
NA	TRBV9	NA	TRBJ2-2	TGTGCCAGCAGCGTAAGCCACGGGGAGCTGTTTTTT	CASSVSHGELFF
once	TRBV28	NA	TRBJ1-5	TGTGCCAGTACTTACTACCGGCGGTATAGCAATCAGCCCCAGCATTTT	CASTYYRRYSNQPQHF
NA	TRBV7-6	NA	TRBJ1-5	TGTGCCAGCAGCTCAGCGGCCAATCAGCCCCAGCATTTT	CASSSAANQPQHF
NA	TRBV7-2	TRBD2	TRBJ2-7	TGTGCCAGCAGAAGAAGCGGGGGTACCTACGAGCAGTACTTC	CASRRSGGTYEQYF
NA	TRBV11-2	NA	TRBJ1-1	TGTGCCAGCAGAGAGACGGGCAGGAGGGCTGAAGCTTTCTTT	CASRETGRRAEAFF
NA	TRBV6-6	NA	TRBJ1-2	TGTGCCAGCAGTTACGTGGCAGGATCCGACTATGGCTACACCTTC	CASSYVAGSDYGYTF
once	TRBV28	TRBD2	TRBJ2-7	TGTGCCAGCAGTTGGGCTAGCGGAAGGAGCGAGCAGTACTTC	CASSWASGRSEQYF
NA	TRBV5-1	TRBD2	TRBJ2-7	TGCGCCAGCAGCTTGCGGGCGCAGCGGGACTACGAGCAGTACTTC	CASSLRAQRDYEQYF
NA	TRBV30	NA	TRBJ1-1	TGTGCCTGGAGCGCAACGCAGGGAGGAGCTTTCTTT	CAWSATQGGAFF